This TCR beta chain was captured in a study of TIL therapy for anti-PD-1-resistant metastatic lung cancer. The CDR3 consists of 16 residues. The V gene's germline CDR1 is GTSNPN and CDR2 SVGIG (reference sequence). Trimming at V came to 3 bases and at J to 0 bases, leaving 7 bases not matched to a gene. The immunoSEQ assay was v3. Only in-frame clones appear in the TCRdb table, and some are missing; sequencing was by immunoSEQ multiplex PCR. The repertoire holds about 59,000 clones, with around 79% as singletons. Stated time point: pre-treatment sample, taken before nivolumab and TIL therapy. The chain has TRBV30 and TRBJ1-3; 8 bases agree with TRBD1. The sequence came from a person between 25 and 80 years old with non-small cell lung cancer. The sample in question was blood, obtained at baseline. The DNA of the CDR3 is TGTGCCTGGAGCACAACAGGGGGTAGCTCTGGAAACACCATATATTTT. Its protein product is CAWSTTGGSSGNTIYF.